A single sample gave rise to the 26 T cell receptor beta chains below, sequenced in a study of shared clonotypes between healthy human individuals. Positively selected for CCR7, the CD45RO-negative cells used as naive CD8 cells excluded terminally differentiated effector memory CD45RA+ cells. Sequencing used immunoSEQ multiplex PCR; TCRdb keeps in-frame clones, though not all of them. The repertoire has about 2.2 million clones, 80% to 95% of them found once; the top ten carry approximately 1.7%. The sample consisted of naive CD8+ T cells from PBMCs. The source of these receptors is a man younger than 30 in good health. Some clones in this sample may be carry-over from other donors' samples.

The rearrangement uses TRBV27 and TRBJ2-1, with TRBD2 as a possible D gene (6 bases). Germline values: CDR1 MNHEY, CDR2 SMNVEV (reference sequence). The V and J ends lost 3 bases and 4 bases respectively, with 22 bases between them. CDR3 size: 18 residues. Here the CDR3 reads CASSLVVAGRGNYNEQFF. In DNA form, the CDR3 reads TGTGCCAGCAGTTTGGTAGTAGCCGGGAGAGGGAATTACAATGAGCAGTTCTTC.

This chain connects TRBV19 to TRBJ1-2, with D perhaps TRBD1 (6 bases). V was clipped by 1 base and J by 2 bases, with 11 bases between them. Germline CDR1 and CDR2: LNHDA and SQIVND (reference sequence). The length of the CDR3 is 15 residues. CDR3 nucleotide sequence: TGTGCCAGTAGTATAGCAACAGGGCGGAACTATGGCTACACCTTC. Its translation: CASSIATGRNYGYTF.

The chain carries TRBV11-2 and TRBJ2-7, with TRBD1 identical over 8 bases. Germline CDR1 SGHAT, CDR2 FQNNGV. V lost 4 bases and J lost 4; bases outside the gene matches: 9. The CDR3 length is 15 residues. The CDR3 DNA sequence: TGTGCCAGCAGCTACCCAGGGGGCACTGCGTACGAGCAGTACTTC. Translated: CASSYPGGTAYEQYF.

This rearrangement joins TRBV27 to TRBJ2-3, with D uncertain. V was trimmed by 1 base and J by 0 bases, leaving 8 bases between them. CDR3 size: 15 residues. Per the germline V gene, CDR1 is MNHEY and CDR2 is SMNVEV (reference sequence). The CDR3: CASSLYASSTDTQYF. Here the CDR3 DNA reads TGTGCCAGCAGTTTATACGCGTCTAGCACAGATACGCAGTATTTT.

The CDR3 sequence is CASSITGLAVSGANVLTF. CDR3 DNA sequence: TGTGCCAGCAGCATCACGGGACTAGCGGTTTCTGGGGCCAACGTCCTGACTTTC. This rearrangement joins TRBV9 to TRBJ2-6; 11 bases map to TRBD2. Germline CDR1 is SGDLS and CDR2 is YYNGEE. Trimming took 4 bases from V and 1 from J; bases not matched to a gene: 7. The CDR3 sequence is 18 residues long.

This clone has only one observation. Other DNA sequences of this sample code for an identical CDR3. V is TRBV30 and J is TRBJ2-2; no definite D call. Trimming cost V 1 base and J 3 bases, with 6 bases left between them. The CDR3 has 13 residues. Germline V gene lookup returns CDR1 GTSNPN and CDR2 SVGIG (reference sequence). CDR3 nucleotide sequence: TGTGCCTGGAGTGGAGGTTACACCGGGGAGCTGTTTTTT. Protein: CAWSGGYTGELFF. The full variable domain, completed using reference TRBV30 and TRBJ2-2, is SQTIHQWPATLVQPVGSPLSLECTVEGTSNPNLYWYRQAAGRGLQLLFYSVGIGQISSEVPQNLSASRPQDRQFILSSKKLLLSDSGFYLCAWSGGYTGELFFGEGSRLTVL.

V and J are TRBV7-6 and TRBJ1-1; TRBD1 matches 10 bases. The CDR3 covers 15 residues. Germline CDR1 SGHVS, CDR2 FNYEAQ. V lost 4 bases to trimming and J lost 4 bases; unmatched junction nucleotides: 6. The CDR3 is CASSSRQGAGTEAFF. As DNA, the CDR3 is TGTGCCAGCAGCTCACGACAGGGGGCCGGCACTGAAGCTTTCTTT.

The chain has TRBV28 and TRBJ2-7, with D perhaps given as TRBD1 or TRBD2 (5 bases each). CDR1 is MDHEN and CDR2 is SYDVKM in the germline V gene. The CDR3 extends over 16 amino acids. The V and J ends lost 4 bases and 0 bases respectively, with 16 bases between them. CDR3 loop: CASSSTYWDGSYEQYF. CDR3 nucleotides: TGTGCCAGCAGTTCAACCTATTGGGACGGCTCCTACGAGCAGTACTTC.

For the CDR3, the DNA is TGTGCCAGCAGTACTGGGCCAAATCAGCCCCAGCATTTT. This sequence encodes CASSTGPNQPQHF. This sequence joins TRBV2 and TRBJ1-5, with D unclear. This CDR3 spans 13 amino acids. CDR1 is SNHLY and CDR2 is FYNNEI in the germline V gene. V lost 5 bases and J 4 bases, leaving 9 bases between the germline ends.

The J gene is TRBJ1-1, the V gene TRBV7-3, with unresolved D. The CDR3 is 13 amino acids. The germline V and J ends were trimmed by 2 bases and 4 bases, with 8 bases remaining between them. Germline values: CDR1 SGHTA, CDR2 FQGTGA. CDR3 in DNA: TGTGCCAGCAGCTTAGGGAAGGGCACTGAAGCTTTCTTT. This translates into CASSLGKGTEAFF.

The J gene is TRBJ2-1, the V gene TRBV9; the D gene is possibly TRBD2 (6 bases). Trimming removed 1 base at V and 7 bases at J, with 12 bases between. The CDR3 extends over 14 amino acids. CDR1 is SGDLS and CDR2 is YYNGEE in the germline V gene. The CDR3 protein is CASSVPTSSNEQFF. The CDR3 DNA reads TGTGCCAGCAGCGTACCCACTAGCTCAAATGAGCAGTTCTTC.

This CDR3 reads CASSLRDLGREQFF. For the CDR3, the DNA is TGTGCCAGCAGCTTAAGGGACCTTGGGAGGGAGCAGTTCTTC. This chain uses TRBV13 with TRBJ2-1; weak D call: TRBD2 (6 bases). The CDR3 loop spans 14 amino acids. Trimming left V 2 bases short and J 10 bases short, with 15 bases between. The germline V gene has CDR1 PRHDT and CDR2 FYEKMQ (reference sequence).

V is TRBV4-1 and J is TRBJ2-3; no clear D. Germline V CDR1 and CDR2: MGHRA, YSYEKL. V lost 2 bases to trimming and J lost 0 bases, with 9 bases between them. This CDR3 comprises 15 residues. CDR3 in DNA: TGCGCCAGCAGCCAAAAGGCCCCTAGCACAGATACGCAGTATTTT. This sequence encodes CASSQKAPSTDTQYF.

This chain joins TRBV5-5 and TRBJ2-7; weak D call: TRBD2 (5 bases). V was cut by 2 bases and J by 4 bases, with 16 bases left in between. The CDR3 consists of 15 residues. Germline CDR1 and CDR2: SGHKS and YYEKEE (reference sequence). In DNA, the CDR3 is TGTGCCAGCAGCTTCCCCCAAGTCGGGGTGTACGAGCAGTACTTC. This translates into CASSFPQVGVYEQYF.

The rearrangement joins TRBV7-2 to TRBJ2-3, with a possible D match to TRBD1 (6 bases). The ends were cut back, 2 bases at V and 4 bases at J, with 10 bases in the middle. From germline, CDR1 is SGHTA and CDR2 FQGNSA. This CDR3 is built from 14 residues. CDR3 amino acids: CASSLPGAADTQYF. As DNA, the CDR3 is TGTGCCAGCAGCTTACCAGGGGCAGCAGATACGCAGTATTTT.

The chain employs TRBV16 and TRBJ1-1, with D possibly being TRBD1 (6 bases). CDR1 is KGHSY, CDR2 FQNENV, per germline. V lost 0 bases and J lost 2, with 13 bases in between. This CDR3 has 16 residues. The CDR3 coding sequence is TGTGCCAGCAGCCAATCCCCGGGACAAATAAACACTGAAGCTTTCTTT. This codes for CASSQSPGQINTEAFF.

Details on this clone: Distinct nucleotide sequences in the sample also encode this CDR3. The V call is TRBV5-6, the J call TRBJ2-3; no clear D. Looked up from germline, CDR1 is SGHDT and CDR2 is YYEEEE. The CDR3 sequence is 11 residues long. Trimming removed 4 bases from V and 3 bases from J, with 3 bases in between. CDR3 region: CASSRTDTQYF. CDR3 coding DNA: TGTGCCAGCAGCCGTACAGATACGCAGTATTTT. The whole variable domain, remainder taken from reference TRBV5-6 and TRBJ2-3, is DAGVTQSPTHLIKTRGQQVTLRCSPKSGHDTVSWYQQALGQGPQFIFQYYEEEERQRGNFPDRFSGHQFPNYSSELNVNALLLGDSALYLCASSRTDTQYFGPGTRLTVL.

The rearrangement uses TRBV7-2 and TRBJ2-7; D is possibly TRBD1 (6 bases). Germline V CDR1 and CDR2: SGHTA, FQGNSA. This CDR3 is built from 14 residues. Trimming stripped 5 bases from V and 6 bases from J, with 17 bases between. The CDR3 reads CASSARTPGVEQYF. Here the CDR3 DNA reads TGTGCCAGCAGCGCAAGGACTCCAGGGGTCGAGCAGTACTTC. Supplemented by reference TRBV7-2 and TRBJ2-7, the full variable domain reads GAGVSQSPSNKVTEKGKDVELRCDPISGHTALYWYRQSLGQGLEFLIYFQGNSAPDKSGLPSDRFSAERTGGSVSTLTIQRTQQEDSAVYLCASSARTPGVEQYFGPGTRLTVT.

This clone was observed a handful of times. The rearrangement links TRBV6-5 to TRBJ1-1; D is unresolved. V lost 0 bases and J 5 bases, leaving 7 bases between the germline ends. From germline, CDR1 is MNHEY and CDR2 SVGAGI. The CDR3 contains 13 residues. CDR3 nucleotide sequence: TGTGCCAGCAGTTACTCCCTTTGGACTGAAGCTTTCTTT. Translation gives CASSYSLWTEAFF.

The chain is built from TRBV28 and TRBJ1-2, with a possible D match to TRBD1 (6 bases). CDR1 MDHEN and CDR2 SYDVKM come from the germline V gene. The CDR3 is 13 amino acids. Trimming left V 5 bases short and J 4 bases short, with 11 bases between. This CDR3 reads CASSARDIYGYTF. The CDR3 DNA is TGTGCCAGCAGTGCCCGGGACATCTATGGCTACACCTTC.

The rearrangement links TRBV29-1 to TRBJ1-2, with D possibly being TRBD1 (6 bases). CDR3 length equals 14 residues. Trimming removed 6 bases at V and 3 bases at J, with 17 bases between. Germline V CDR1 and CDR2: SQVTM, ANQGSEA. The CDR3 sequence is CSVPPTGGDYGYTF. In DNA form, the CDR3 reads TGCAGCGTCCCACCGACAGGAGGAGACTATGGCTACACCTTC.

V is TRBV11-1 and J is TRBJ2-5; D is undetermined. In germline, CDR1 is SGHAT, CDR2 FQDESV (reference sequence). The ends were cut back, 7 bases at V and 0 bases at J, with 15 bases in the middle. This CDR3 has 15 amino acids. CDR3 in DNA: TGTGCCAGCAAAGAAGGGTATCGGTACCAAGAGACCCAGTACTTC. Translation gives CASKEGYRYQETQYF.

This clone has a single count. The chain links TRBV7-9 to TRBJ2-7; 8 positions match TRBD2. The germline V gene has CDR1 SEHNR and CDR2 FQNEAQ (reference sequence). V shed 7 bases and J 1 base; nucleotides not matched to a gene: 6. There are 14 residues in the CDR3. The CDR3 region is CASNPGGASYEQYF. In DNA form, the CDR3 reads TGTGCCAGCAACCCCGGGGGGGCTTCCTACGAGCAGTACTTC. The variable domain in full, with the rest retrieved from reference TRBV7-9 and TRBJ2-7, is DTGVSQNPRHKITKRGQNVTFRCDPISEHNRLYWYRQTLGQGPEFLTYFQNEAQLEKSRLLSDRFSAERPKGSFSTLEIQRTEQGDSAMYLCASNPGGASYEQYFGPGTRLTVT.

This clone was seen a single time. This sequence joins TRBV13 and TRBJ2-3, with 10 bases fitting TRBD2. Germline trimming cut 5 bases from V and 3 bases from J; bases unmatched to any gene: 8. The CDR3 is 16 residues long. Germline V lookup: CDR1 PRHDT, CDR2 FYEKMQ (reference sequence). CDR3 residues: CASSPRAGGPTDTQYF. The CDR3 coding sequence is TGTGCCAGCAGCCCGCGAGCGGGAGGGCCAACAGATACGCAGTATTTT.

V gene TRBV19 combines with J gene TRBJ2-7; D not certain. CDR1 is LNHDA and CDR2 is SQIVND in the germline V gene (reference sequence). The CDR3 is 15 residues long. Trimming shortened V by 1 base and J by 2 bases, and 12 bases separated the two germline ends. The CDR3 region is CASSIATDATYEQYF. The DNA of the CDR3 is TGTGCCAGTAGTATAGCAACAGACGCTACCTACGAGCAGTACTTC.

The CDR3 coding sequence is TGCGCCAGCAGCCAAGAGACGTGGCTCCAGTACTTC. It yields the protein CASSQETWLQYF. This chain joins TRBV4-1 and TRBJ2-5, with unresolved D. Germline-derived CDR1 and CDR2 are MGHRA and YSYEKL. V lost 0 bases and J lost 10, with 9 bases in between. The CDR3 contains 12 residues.